What follows are 13 T cell receptor beta chains derived from one specimen sequenced in a study of siplizumab effects on memory and regulatory T cells. The repertoire was sequenced with immunoSEQ multiplex PCR; TCRdb's copy has only in-frame clones and lacks some. The table shows about 120,000 clones, with about 94% occurring only once. The sequencing input was non-Treg CD4+ T cells sorted from blood. The receptor set was obtained from a human donor in good health.

V is TRBV7-9 and J is TRBJ2-3, with 15 bases matching TRBD2. The CDR3 has 16 residues. V was clipped by 6 bases and J by 4 bases; unmatched bases: 5. Per germline, CDR1 SEHNR and CDR2 FQNEAQ (reference sequence). In nucleotides, the CDR3 is TGTGCCAGCAGTCGGACTAGCGGGGGGGTGGCAGATACGCAGTATTTT. It encodes CASSRTSGGVADTQYF.

The V gene is TRBV19, the J gene TRBJ2-4; 8 bases fit TRBD2. The CDR3 totals 15 residues. Germline-derived CDR1 and CDR2 are LNHDA and SQIVND (reference sequence). V lost 4 bases and J lost 8; bases outside the gene matches: 10. The CDR3 loop is CASSTRPGGRDIQYF. The CDR3 DNA sequence: TGTGCCAGTAGTACGAGGCCGGGAGGGAGGGACATTCAGTACTTC. Supplemented by reference TRBV19 and TRBJ2-4, the full variable domain reads DGGITQSPKYLFRKEGQNVTLSCEQNLNHDAMYWYRQDPGQGLRLIYYSQIVNDFQKGDIAEGYSVSREKKESFPLTVTSAQKNPTAFYLCASSTRPGGRDIQYFGAGTRLSVL.

The chain is built from TRBV29-1 and TRBJ2-3; no reliable D call. This CDR3 has 13 residues. The germline V gene has CDR1 SQVTM and CDR2 ANQGSEA. Trimming cost V 2 bases and J 6 bases, with 12 bases left between them. CDR3 residues: CSVELVLGDTQYF. In nucleotides, the CDR3 is TGCAGCGTTGAATTGGTCCTCGGCGATACGCAGTATTTT.

The rearrangement uses TRBV2 and TRBJ2-3; unclear D gene. V shed 3 bases and J shed 6 bases, with 13 bases lying between them. Germline lookup yields CDR1 SNHLY and CDR2 FYNNEI. This CDR3 contains 14 residues. The CDR3 DNA reads as TGTGCCAGCAGTGATGCCCCGACTGGGGATACGCAGTATTTT. This encodes CASSDAPTGDTQYF.

The rearrangement links TRBV5-8 to TRBJ1-1; 9 bases align to TRBD1. With V trimmed by 3 bases and J by 7 bases, 13 bases remained unmatched. The CDR3 contains 16 residues. Germline V gene data show CDR1 as SGHTS and CDR2 as YDEGEE. CDR3 sequence (DNA): TGTGCCAGCAGCTCAGGGAAAGGACAGGGGATCGGTGAAGCTTTCTTT. Protein product: CASSSGKGQGIGEAFF.

The CDR3 loop is CSVVEVSAFF. The CDR3 bases are TGCAGCGTTGTAGAGGTCTCGGCTTTCTTT. The chain uses TRBV29-1 and TRBJ1-1; D not certain. V gave up 4 bases and J gave up 11 bases, with 11 bases separating them. The CDR3 is 10 amino acids. From germline, CDR1 is SQVTM and CDR2 ANQGSEA.

This clone was seen a handful of times. This chain links TRBV5-1 with TRBJ1-3; perhaps TRBD1 as D (5 bases). Trimming removed 0 bases from V and 0 bases from J, with 10 bases in between. The CDR3 has 16 residues. Looked up from germline, CDR1 is SGHRS and CDR2 is YFSETQ. The CDR3 bases are TGCGCCAGCAGCTTGGCCGGGGGACGCTCTGGAAACACCATATATTTT. Encoded protein: CASSLAGGRSGNTIYF.

The CDR3 nucleotides are TGTGCCACCAGCAGCATCAGAGGAACAGATACGCAGTATTTT. The encoded protein is CATSSIRGTDTQYF. V usage is TRBV15 and J usage is TRBJ2-3; D is unclear. This CDR3 region has 14 residues. Germline V gene lookup returns CDR1 LNHNV and CDR2 YYDKDF (reference sequence). Trimming cost V 3 bases and J 3 bases, with 10 bases left between them. The whole variable domain, remainder taken from reference TRBV15 and TRBJ2-3, is DAMVIQNPRYQVTQFGKPVTLSCSQTLNHNVMYWYQQKSSQAPKLLFHYYDKDFNNEADTPDNFQSRRPNTSFCFLDIRSPGLGDTAMYLCATSSIRGTDTQYFGPGTRLTVL.

V is TRBV5-1 and J is TRBJ1-2; D unclear. Trimming took 0 bases from V and 4 from J, leaving 7 bases between them. From germline, CDR1 is SGHRS and CDR2 YFSETQ. The CDR3 spans 13 residues. Written as DNA, the CDR3 is TGCGCCAGCAGCTTGGACGGCAGCTATGGCTACACCTTC. Protein product: CASSLDGSYGYTF. The full variable domain, completed using reference TRBV5-1 and TRBJ1-2, is KAGVTQTPRYLIKTRGQQVTLSCSPISGHRSVSWYQQTPGQGLQFLFEYFSETQRNKGNFPGRFSGRQFSNSRSEMNVSTLELGDSALYLCASSLDGSYGYTFGSGTRLTVV.

This sequence joins TRBV7-6 and TRBJ2-3; a possible D gene is TRBD2 (6 bases). Trimming left V 4 bases short and J 10 bases short, with 12 bases between. There are 12 residues in the CDR3. Germline V gives CDR1 SGHVS, CDR2 FNYEAQ. CDR3 residues: CASSSQEGAQYF. The DNA for the CDR3 is TGTGCCAGCAGCTCCCAGGAGGGTGCGCAGTATTTT.

The chain employs TRBV5-5 and TRBJ1-1; D not certain. Between the trimmed V and J ends, which lost 0 bases and 0 bases, there was a span of 3 bases. Germline V gene sequence: CDR1 SGHKS, CDR2 YYEKEE (reference sequence). The CDR3 extends over 13 amino acids. The CDR3 spells CASSLVLNTEAFF. The DNA of the CDR3 is TGTGCCAGCAGCTTGGTGTTGAACACTGAAGCTTTCTTT.

The chain carries TRBV28 and TRBJ2-3, with TRBD2 matching over 9 bases. Germline V gives CDR1 MDHEN, CDR2 SYDVKM. Unmatched junction bases numbered 7, after V lost 3 bases and J lost 6 bases. CDR3 length: 15 amino acids. Written as DNA, the CDR3 is TGTGCCAGCAGTTTCTATGCGGGGGGGCGCGATACGCAGTATTTT. Translated: CASSFYAGGRDTQYF.

The J gene is TRBJ1-1, the V gene TRBV7-2; D is unclear. This CDR3 contains 12 residues. CDR1 is SGHTA and CDR2 is FQGNSA in the germline V gene. Trimming left V 8 bases short and J 0 bases short, with 7 bases between. The CDR3 region has the DNA TGTGCCAGCCGGTCCATGAACACTGAAGCTTTCTTT. Its protein is CASRSMNTEAFF.